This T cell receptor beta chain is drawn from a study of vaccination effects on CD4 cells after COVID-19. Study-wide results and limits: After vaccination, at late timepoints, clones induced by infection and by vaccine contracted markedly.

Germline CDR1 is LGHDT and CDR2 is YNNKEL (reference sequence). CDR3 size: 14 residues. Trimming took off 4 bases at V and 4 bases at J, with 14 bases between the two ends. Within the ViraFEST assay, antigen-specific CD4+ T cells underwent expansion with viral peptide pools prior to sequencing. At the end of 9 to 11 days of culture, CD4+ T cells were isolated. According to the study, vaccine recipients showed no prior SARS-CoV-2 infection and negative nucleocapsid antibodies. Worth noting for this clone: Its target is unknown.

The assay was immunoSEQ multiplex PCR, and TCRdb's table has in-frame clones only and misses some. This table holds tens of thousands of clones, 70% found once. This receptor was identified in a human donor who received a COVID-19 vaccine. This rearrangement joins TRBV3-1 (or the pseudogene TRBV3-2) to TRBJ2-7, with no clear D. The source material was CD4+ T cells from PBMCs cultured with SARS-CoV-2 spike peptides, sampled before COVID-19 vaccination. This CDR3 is CASSPDLVPYEQYF. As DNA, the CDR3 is TGTGCCAGCAGCCCCGATCTCGTTCCTTACGAGCAGTACTTC.